Listed below are T cell receptor beta chains from one sample, sequenced in a study of cytomegalovirus exposure and HLA in healthy donors. Clones were sequenced by immunoSEQ multiplex PCR, and TCRdb holds only the in-frame ones, with some missing. This sample has about 130,000 clones; around 81% occur once, and the top ten carry less than 0.75%. Sequences were obtained from PBMCs. The receptors originated from a man between 18 and 35 years old in good health and CMV-seronegative. The CDR3 runs from the conserved cysteine through the conserved F or W. D genes are given only for firm matches. The size of a clone is reported for some rows only, either as once, few or many, or as a class for expanded clones.

>NA|TRBJ2-3|TRBV6-5|NA
CASSYSASKSRDTQYF
TGTGCCAGCAGTTACTCAGCTTCGAAGTCTAGAGATACGCAGTATTTT
>NA|TRBJ1-2|TRBV12-5|few
CASGLPRLRDYGYTF
TGTGCTAGTGGTTTGCCCCGTCTCAGGGACTATGGCTACACCTTC
>NA|TRBJ2-1|TRBV18|NA
CASSLARGSYNEQFF
TGTGCCAGCTCACTGGCCAGAGGGTCCTACAATGAGCAGTTCTTC
>NA|TRBJ2-1|TRBV4-3|NA
CASSQVPSRSYNEQFF
TGCGCCAGCAGCCAAGTGCCTAGTCGCTCCTACAATGAGCAGTTCTTC
>TRBD1|TRBJ1-1|TRBV4-3|NA
CASSRRTGFHEAFF
TGCGCCAGCAGCCGACGGACAGGGTTTCATGAAGCTTTCTTT
>TRBD2|TRBJ2-3|TRBV11-2|NA
CASSFPNSGGTDTQYF
TGTGCCAGCAGCTTCCCGAATAGCGGGGGCACAGATACGCAGTATTTT
>NA|TRBJ1-2|TRBV5-1|NA
CASSLEQAAYGYTF
TGCGCCAGCAGCTTGGAACAGGCGGCTTATGGCTACACCTTC
>TRBD2|TRBJ2-7|TRBV15|few
CATSGTRSGEQYF
TGTGCCACCTCAGGGACTAGATCTGGCGAGCAGTACTTC
>NA|TRBJ2-7|TRBV4-3|NA
CASSQTGTDSYEQYF
TGCGCCAGCAGCCAGACCGGGACTGACTCCTACGAGCAGTACTTC
>TRBD2|TRBJ2-7|TRBV4-3|few
CASSQDFGLAGATYEQYF
TGCGCCAGCAGCCAAGATTTTGGACTAGCGGGGGCAACCTACGAGCAGTACTTC
>NA|TRBJ1-1|TRBV27|NA
CASRNPGVRTEAFF
TGTGCCAGCAGGAACCCGGGAGTGAGAACTGAAGCTTTCTTT
>NA|TRBJ1-1|TRBV4-3|NA
CASSTGGNTEAFF
TGCGCCAGCAGTACCGGGGGGAACACTGAAGCTTTCTTT
>NA|TRBJ1-1|TRBV5-1|NA
CASSPSGTRPEAFF
TGCGCCAGCAGTCCGAGCGGGACACGGCCTGAAGCTTTCTTT
>TRBD1|TRBJ1-4|TRBV7-9|NA
CASSSPAGGYEKLFF
TGTGCCAGCAGCTCCCCAGCAGGGGGATATGAAAAACTGTTTTTT
>NA|TRBJ1-2|TRBV5-4|NA
CASIPNPDSIYGYTF
TGTGCCAGCATCCCCAATCCGGACAGTATATATGGCTACACCTTC
>TRBD1|TRBJ1-5|TRBV12-5|NA
CASGPPQDRGSNQPQHF
TGTGCTAGTGGTCCTCCCCAAGACAGGGGCAGCAATCAGCCCCAGCATTTT
>NA|TRBJ1-4|TRBV9|NA
CASSVQWGERGEKLFF
TGTGCCAGCAGCGTACAATGGGGGGAGCGGGGTGAAAAACTGTTTTTT
>NA|TRBJ1-5|TRBV9|few
CASSVEGEANQPQHF
TGTGCCAGCAGCGTAGAAGGGGAAGCCAATCAGCCCCAGCATTTT
>TRBD1|TRBJ2-4|TRBV7-2|NA
CASSQDRVGIQYF
TGTGCCAGCAGCCAAGACAGGGTTGGCATTCAGTACTTC
>NA|TRBJ1-2|TRBV30|NA
CAWSERVGYTF
TGTGCCTGGAGTGAGAGGGTGGGCTACACCTTC
>NA|TRBJ1-2|TRBV25-1|NA
CASSDPGLYGYTF
TGTGCCAGCAGTGACCCAGGGCTCTATGGCTACACCTTC
>TRBD2|TRBJ2-3|TRBV9|once
CASSFSSGGVTDTQYF
TGTGCCAGCAGCTTCTCTAGCGGGGGAGTCACAGATACGCAGTATTTT
>TRBD2|TRBJ2-7|TRBV15|NA
CATSRDPRGVPNEQYF
TGTGCCACCAGCAGAGATCCGCGGGGGGTCCCCAACGAGCAGTACTTC
>TRBD1|TRBJ1-4|TRBV15|few
CATSRDVGTGNEKLFF
TGTGCCACCAGCAGAGATGTGGGGACAGGGAATGAAAAACTGTTTTTT
>NA|TRBJ1-4|TRBV25-1|NA
CASSVQEKLFF
TGTGCCAGCAGTGTTCAAGAAAAACTGTTTTTT
>NA|TRBJ1-1|TRBV28|NA
CASSSRGGEAFF
TGTGCCAGCAGTTCTAGGGGTGGCGAAGCTTTCTTT
>TRBD1|TRBJ1-2|TRBV30|NA
CAWSGWTGAANGYTF
TGTGCCTGGAGTGGATGGACAGGGGCAGCCAATGGCTACACCTTC
>TRBD2|TRBJ2-5|TRBV4-2|NA
CASSQVPGGVETQYF
TGTGCCAGCAGCCAAGTCCCGGGGGGAGTGGAGACCCAGTACTTC
>TRBD1|TRBJ1-6|TRBV7-2|once
CASGAGQGGSPLHF
TGTGCCAGCGGAGCCGGACAGGGAGGTTCACCCCTCCACTTT
>NA|TRBJ2-7|TRBV7-3|NA
CASSSTLGEQYF
TGTGCCAGCAGCTCAACACTAGGCGAGCAGTACTTC
>NA|TRBJ1-2|TRBV9|NA
CASSVDGRRQGNYGYTF
TGTGCCAGCAGCGTAGATGGGAGGAGGCAGGGAAACTATGGCTACACCTTC
>TRBD1|TRBJ1-1|TRBV15|NA
CATSRPDRGWTEAFF
TGTGCCACCAGCAGACCGGACAGGGGATGGACTGAAGCTTTCTTT
>NA|TRBJ1-1|TRBV19|NA
CASSISGGHTEAFF
TGTGCCAGTAGTATCAGCGGAGGGCACACTGAAGCTTTCTTT
>NA|TRBJ2-5|TRBV5-4|NA
CASRRRGQETQYF
TGTGCCAGCAGGCGCAGGGGACAAGAGACCCAGTACTTC
>TRBD2|TRBJ2-2|TRBV28|NA
CASSQRLANKGELFF
TGTGCCAGCAGCCAGAGACTAGCGAACAAAGGGGAGCTGTTTTTT
>TRBD1|TRBJ1-2|TRBV7-9|once
CASSPARTGVFGYTF
TGTGCCAGCAGCCCAGCCAGGACAGGGGTCTTTGGCTACACCTTC
>NA|TRBJ1-3|TRBV10-3|NA
CAIRMVNRDTGSGNTIYF
TGTGCCATCAGGATGGTAAACCGGGACACTGGTTCTGGAAACACCATATATTTT
>NA|TRBJ1-2|TRBV6-5|NA
CASSYSTGTYGYTF
TGTGCCAGCAGTTACTCCACAGGGACATATGGCTACACCTTC
>NA|TRBJ1-2|TRBV29-1|once
CSIARGWDGYTF
TGCAGCATTGCTCGGGGTTGGGATGGCTACACCTTC
>NA|TRBJ1-2|TRBV10-3|NA
CAITRAIPNYGYTF
TGTGCCATCACCCGAGCCATCCCGAACTATGGCTACACCTTC
>NA|TRBJ1-5|TRBV18|once
CASSSLPVTSNQPQHF
TGTGCCAGCTCATCCCTGCCGGTCACTAGCAATCAGCCCCAGCATTTT
>NA|TRBJ1-1|TRBV7-9|NA
CATSPYQGTVTEAFF
TGTGCCACCTCACCATACCAGGGGACGGTCACTGAAGCTTTCTTT
>TRBD2|TRBJ2-1|TRBV7-8|NA
CASSFTSGGYNEQFF
TGTGCCAGCAGCTTTACTAGCGGGGGTTACAATGAGCAGTTCTTC
>NA|TRBJ1-6|TRBV6-5|NA
CASRESSYNSPLHF
TGTGCCAGCCGCGAAAGCTCCTATAATTCACCCCTCCACTTT
>TRBD1|TRBJ1-2|TRBV27|NA
CASRGQGRTREGYTF
TGTGCCAGCAGAGGACAGGGAAGGACCCGGGAAGGCTACACCTTC
>NA|TRBJ2-5|TRBV6-1|NA
CASRVTGQETQYF
TGTGCCAGCCGCGTAACAGGACAAGAGACCCAGTACTTC
>NA|TRBJ1-2|TRBV6-1|NA
CASRGDNLSLYGYTF
TGTGCCAGCAGGGGGGACAATTTATCTCTCTATGGCTACACCTTC
>NA|TRBJ1-2|TRBV6-5|NA
CATAMGGEIYGYTF
TGTGCCACCGCCATGGGGGGGGAGATCTATGGCTACACCTTC